This T cell receptor beta chain was identified in a study of somatic mutations in cytotoxic T cells in rheumatoid arthritis (dated by TCRdb to about 2017). In terms of the full investigation: Before any treatment started and right after they were diagnosed, patients gave peripheral blood samples (about 27 ml EDTA). Sorted V beta1+ cells also underwent TCRB sequencing, and some V beta antibody-stained T-cell populations were flow-sorted at nearly 100% purity on a FACSAria II or Sony SH800. The study asked whether expanded CD8+ T-cell clones in newly diagnosed, untreated rheumatoid arthritis carry somatic mutations, and used TCRB deep sequencing to characterize clonality. Patient and control groups had essentially identical median ages. For 65 rheumatoid arthritis patients and some 20 healthy controls, TCRB deep sequencing was carried out. What the research found in general, with its limitations: Healthy controls showed no age-related increase in CD8+ clonality, whereas patients did (Spearman r ≈ 0.5). In about an eighth of the 65 patients, more than 20% of CD8+ cells belonged to the largest CD8+ clone, while several identical CD8+ TCRB sequences were shared between blood and synovial fluid. CD8+ T-cell clonality did not differ significantly between rheumatoid arthritis patients and age-matched healthy controls. It was unknown which antigens the expanded CD8+ clones targeted, and their absence from virus-specific databases did not exclude viral specificity.

On an AutoMACS, CD4+ and CD8+ cells were isolated via positive magnetic bead selection, and their purity was verified by flow cytometry. After a first flow cytometry screen using a TCR V beta antibody panel, clonal expansions were characterized through TCRB deep sequencing of sorted CD8+ fractions. Isolation of peripheral blood mononuclear cells was done through Ficoll-Paque PLUS density gradient separation. DNA was extracted from CD4-enriched, CD8-enriched or PBMC samples with Nucleospin Tissue or Tissue XS kits and quantified with a Qubit 2.0 fluorometer. This clone was detected only a few times. Its antigen is still unknown. It has no much larger one-base neighbor in the sample; base qualities were not kept. Genomic DNA underwent TCRB CDR3 sequencing using the immunoSEQ assay. From the authors' description of their analysis: When patient CD8+ clones exceeding 1% were checked against published virus-specific TCRB sequences, only a few matched. Only productive TCRB rearrangements were included in the analyses. A clone was defined by a unique TCRB CDR3 sequence, and clonality was computed as a productive clonality index based on Shannon entropy. Repertoire overlap for a pair of samples was computed from each clone's template counts relative to total templates per sample. Flow cytometry-measured V-gene usage correlated with V-gene usage from TCRB sequencing, with a Spearman r of approximately 0.6. In its TCRdb copy, this immuneACCESS table keeps in-frame sequences only and misses some clones. Where compared with another copy, unresolved V genes explain less than half of these, and the others have no known cause. The V and J calls and clone size were taken over from that table, and D and trimming were inferred from the DNA. The sample table shows around 29,000 clones, and 75% to 90% are seen once. Approximately 8% of the sample lies in the top ten.

This sequence was found in an adult with rheumatoid arthritis. Sequencing was done on a sample of CD8+ T cells sorted from blood.

CDR3 loop: CASSDSPQETQYF. The DNA sequence is TGTGCCAGCAGTGACAGCCCTCAAGAGACCCAGTACTTC. This sequence uses TRBV6-4 and TRBJ2-5, with the D gene too uncertain to name. Per the germline V gene, MRHNA is the CDR1 and SNTAGT is the CDR2. The CDR3 holds 13 amino acids from the cysteine to the phenylalanine. The CDR3 DNA has 39 bases and is translated from base 1. The V and J ends are trimmed by 2 bases and 2 bases, leaving 6 bases between them.